The clone carrying this T cell receptor beta chain was found once. These data are taken from a study of blood T cells in healthy people across ages. The wider study: Per two T cells, template switching captured roughly one barcoded beta molecule.

Primed by a sample-barcoded 5' primer and a J-beta primer mix, a second PCR proceeded for about 6 to 11 cycles. TCRdb analysed the 5' RACE reads with MiXCR anew, one entry per CDR3 protein. The table includes 1.2 million to 1.5 million distinct CDR3 sequences, about 43% detected once. The J segment lost 4 bases and the V segment lost 3 bases, leaving 5 bases of the junction unmatched. Germline V gene sequence: CDR1 SNHLY, CDR2 FYNNEI. This CDR3 has 15 amino acids. The chain recombines TRBV2 with TRBJ2-1; TRBD2 matches at 8 bases. The sample was blood. The clonotype comes from a young woman in good health. CDR3 coding DNA: TGTGCCAGCAGTGAGATGGAGCGGGGGTACAATGAGCAGTTCTTC. Its translation: CASSEMERGYNEQFF.